The source of this TCR beta chain is a study of OX40 agonist ivuxolimab in advanced cancers. At the level of the study: The patients got ivuxolimab, which is an agonistic anti-OX40 (CD134) antibody. Whole-study results and caveats: Among the lowest levels of clonal expansion were found in partial responders at 0.1-3.0 mg/kg.

Trimming stripped 4 bases from V and 4 bases from J, with 9 bases between. CDR1 SGHDT and CDR2 YYEEEE come from the germline V gene. The CDR3 sequence is 12 residues long. About this clone itself: What it binds is not known.

The repertoire was sequenced with immunoSEQ multiplex PCR; TCRdb's copy has only in-frame clones and lacks some. The profile shows roughly 77,000 clones, approximately 80% of them singletons. The V gene is TRBV5-6, the J gene TRBJ2-7; D perhaps matches TRBD1 (5 bases). The sequencing used CD4+ or CD8+ T cells sorted from blood, collected in a trial of the OX40 agonist ivuxolimab. The origin of this receptor is an adult with an advanced solid tumor such as melanoma, head and neck, liver or kidney cancer. The CDR3 spells CASSRQGYEQYF. The CDR3 nucleotides are TGTGCCAGCAGCCGCCAGGGTTACGAGCAGTACTTC.